The clone carrying this TCR beta chain appeared a few times. The antigen remains unidentified. MiXCR, applied by TCRdb to the 5' RACE reads, yields one record per CDR3 protein. Of around 570,000 distinct CDR3 sequences listed, 7.5% to 10% are singletons. The data were obtained in a study of identical twins. Points from the study as a whole: Sequences that were out-of-frame, alpha and twin-shared displayed an excess of low generation probability.

V lost 0 bases and J 4 bases, leaving 10 bases between the germline ends. Germline-derived CDR1 and CDR2 are DFQATT and SNEGSKA (reference sequence). The CDR3 length is 14 residues. These data also featured in a second study, about yellow fever vaccine responses in identical twins.

The chain combines TRBV20-1 with TRBJ2-1; D remains unclear. The sample comprised PBMCs. The sequence derives from a woman younger than 30 in good health. The chain's CDR3 is CSARDSIRYNEQFF. CDR3 coding DNA: TGCAGTGCTAGAGATTCTATCAGGTACAATGAGCAGTTCTTC.